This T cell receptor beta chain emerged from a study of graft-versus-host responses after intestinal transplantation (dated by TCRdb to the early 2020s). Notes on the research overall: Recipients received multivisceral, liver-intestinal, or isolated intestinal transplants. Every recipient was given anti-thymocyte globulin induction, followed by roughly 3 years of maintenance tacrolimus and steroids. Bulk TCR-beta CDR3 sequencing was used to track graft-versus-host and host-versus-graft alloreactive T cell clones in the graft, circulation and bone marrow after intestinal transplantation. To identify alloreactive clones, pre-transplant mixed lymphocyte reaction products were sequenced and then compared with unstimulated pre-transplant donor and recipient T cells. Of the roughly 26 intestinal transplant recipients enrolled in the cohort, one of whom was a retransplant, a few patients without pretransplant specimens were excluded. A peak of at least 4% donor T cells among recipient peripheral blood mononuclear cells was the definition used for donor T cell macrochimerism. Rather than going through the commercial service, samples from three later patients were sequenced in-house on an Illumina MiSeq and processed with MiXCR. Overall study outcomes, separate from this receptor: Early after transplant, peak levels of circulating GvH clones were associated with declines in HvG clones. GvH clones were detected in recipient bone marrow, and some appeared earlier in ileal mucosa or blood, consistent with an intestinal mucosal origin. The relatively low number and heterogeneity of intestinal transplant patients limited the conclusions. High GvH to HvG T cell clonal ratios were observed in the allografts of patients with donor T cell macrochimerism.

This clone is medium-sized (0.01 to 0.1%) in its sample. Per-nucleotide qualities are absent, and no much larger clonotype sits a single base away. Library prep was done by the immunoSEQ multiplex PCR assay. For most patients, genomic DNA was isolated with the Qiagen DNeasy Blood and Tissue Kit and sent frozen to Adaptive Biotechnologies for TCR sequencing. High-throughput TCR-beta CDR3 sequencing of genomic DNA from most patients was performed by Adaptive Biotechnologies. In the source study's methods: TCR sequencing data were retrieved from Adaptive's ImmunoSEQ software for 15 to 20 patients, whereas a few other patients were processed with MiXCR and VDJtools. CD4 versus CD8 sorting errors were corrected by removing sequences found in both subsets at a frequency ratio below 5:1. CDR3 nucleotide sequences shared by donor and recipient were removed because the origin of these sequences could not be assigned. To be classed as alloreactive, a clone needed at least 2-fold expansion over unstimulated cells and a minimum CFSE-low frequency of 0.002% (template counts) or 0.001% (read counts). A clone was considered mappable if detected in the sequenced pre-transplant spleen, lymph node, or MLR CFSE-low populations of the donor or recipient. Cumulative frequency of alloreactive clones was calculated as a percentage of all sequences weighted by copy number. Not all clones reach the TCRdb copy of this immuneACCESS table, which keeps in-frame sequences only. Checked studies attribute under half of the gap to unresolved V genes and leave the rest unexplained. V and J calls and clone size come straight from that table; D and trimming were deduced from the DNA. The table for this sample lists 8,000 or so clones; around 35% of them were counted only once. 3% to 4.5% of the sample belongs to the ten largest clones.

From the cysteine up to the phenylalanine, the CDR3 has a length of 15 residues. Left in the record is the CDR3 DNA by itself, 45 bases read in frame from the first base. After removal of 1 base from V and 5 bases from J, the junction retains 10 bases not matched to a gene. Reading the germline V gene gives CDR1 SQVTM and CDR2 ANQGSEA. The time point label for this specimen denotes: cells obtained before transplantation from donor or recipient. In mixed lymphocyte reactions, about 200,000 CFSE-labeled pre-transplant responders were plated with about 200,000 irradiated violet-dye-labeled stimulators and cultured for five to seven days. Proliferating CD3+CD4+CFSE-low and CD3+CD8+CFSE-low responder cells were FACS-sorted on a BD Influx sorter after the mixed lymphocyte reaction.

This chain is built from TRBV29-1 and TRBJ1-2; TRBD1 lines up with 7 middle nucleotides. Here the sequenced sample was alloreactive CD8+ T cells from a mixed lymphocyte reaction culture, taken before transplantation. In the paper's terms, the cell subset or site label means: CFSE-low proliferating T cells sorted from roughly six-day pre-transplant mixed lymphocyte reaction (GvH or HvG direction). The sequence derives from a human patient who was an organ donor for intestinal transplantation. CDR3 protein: CSVEGSSDRRYGYTF. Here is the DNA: TGCAGCGTTGAAGGTTCGTCGGACAGGCGATATGGCTACACCTTC.